Included here is one TCR beta chain sequence, with context. Methods used by the authors: Estimates of nucleated cell counts were drawn from the amplification of reference gene primers. This table comes from immunoSEQ multiplex PCR, and its TCRdb copy is limited to in-frame clones, with some not included. From that table come the V and J calls and clone size; the DNA was used to work out D and trimming. The sample shows approximately 230,000 clones, 87% of them seen only once. These data are taken from a study of blood T cell repertoires in COVID-19. Study-level background: Sites in the United States, Italy and Spain provided acute and convalescent COVID-19 samples. The cDNA or gDNA used as material had been derived from T cells, B-cell-depleted T cells, or PBMCs.

Germline trimming cut 10 bases from V and 0 bases from J; bases unmatched to any gene: 8. Germline V gene sequence: CDR1 MDHEN, CDR2 SYDVKM. There are 15 residues in the CDR3. The rearrangement uses TRBV28 and TRBJ2-1; 8 bases fit TRBD2. This TCR came from a young woman with acute COVID-19. The specimen sequenced was PBMCs or T cells enriched from blood (not recorded which). CDR3 bases: TGTGCCACGGGAGGGGGAAAGGGCTCCTACAATGAGCAGTTCTTC. Translating it yields CATGGGKGSYNEQFF.